Listed below are T cell receptor beta chains from one sample, sequenced in a study of blood T cell repertoires in COVID-19. Assay used: immunoSEQ multiplex PCR; TCRdb lists only in-frame clones, some missing. The table records approximately 170,000 clones, about 90% of them present only once. The specimen sequenced was peripheral blood. These TCRs come from a woman aged 60 to 75 with COVID-19, enrolled during active disease. Each CDR3 is given with its conserved first and last residue. D genes are given only for firm matches. Only some rows state a clone size, as once, few, many or a class for expanded clones.

TRBJ1-1,.,TRBD1,TRBV7-3,TGTGCCAGCAGCCGCACAGGGGGCGCGAATACTGAAGCTTTCTTT,CASSRTGGANTEAFF
TRBJ2-7,.,TRBD2,TRBV9,TGTGCCAGCAGCCCGTCTAGCGGGAAACTCTCCGAGCAGTACTTC,CASSPSSGKLSEQYF
TRBJ2-1,many,TRBD2,TRBV6-5,TGTGCCAGCAGTTACCTTGGGAGGGGCTCCTACAATGAGCAGTTCTTC,CASSYLGRGSYNEQFF
TRBJ2-3,.,TRBD1,TRBV24-1,TGTGCCACCAGTGACAGGGACAGGGGATACACGCAGTATTTT,CATSDRDRGYTQYF
TRBJ1-5,.,TRBD1,TRBV5-6,TGTGCCAGCAGCTTGCAGGGGACAGAGCCCCAGCATTTT,CASSLQGTEPQHF
TRBJ1-1,.,.,TRBV18,TGTGCCAGCTCACCGGGGGCCGTGGGTATGAACACTGAAGCTTTCTTT,CASSPGAVGMNTEAFF
TRBJ2-4,.,TRBD2,TRBV6-6,TGTGCCAGCAGTCAAAAGACTAGCGGGAGGGCCCCTTTTCTTTCTGTAGCCAAAAACATTCAGTACTTC,CASSQKTSGRAPFLSVAKNIQYF
TRBJ1-2,.,.,TRBV7-2,TGTGCCAGCAGCTCACGAGGCAGGGTCGATGGCTACACCTTC,CASSSRGRVDGYTF
TRBJ1-4,.,.,TRBV18,TGTGCCAGCTCATCTAAGTCCAGGGAACAACTGTTTTTT,CASSSKSREQLFF
TRBJ2-1,.,TRBD2,TRBV24-1,TGTGCCACCAGTGATTCCGCGGCGGTGGTAGCGGGAGTTGGTGAGCAGTTCTTC,CATSDSAAVVAGVGEQFF
TRBJ1-1,.,TRBD1,TRBV30,TGTGCCTGGAGGATACAGGGGACTTCGAACACTGAAGCTTTCTTT,CAWRIQGTSNTEAFF
TRBJ2-7,.,.,TRBV11-3,TGTGCCAGCAGCCCACCGGTACAGGGTGCCTACGAGCAGTACTTC,CASSPPVQGAYEQYF
TRBJ1-2,.,.,TRBV30,TGTGCCTGGAGTGTACGGTTGGGGGCGTATGGCTACACCTTC,CAWSVRLGAYGYTF
TRBJ2-1,.,TRBD2,TRBV19,TGTGCCAGTAGCATTGGGACTAGCGGGGAGCAGTTCTTC,CASSIGTSGEQFF
TRBJ1-6,.,.,TRBV11-2,TGTGCCAGCAGCGCAGGGGCCGGTAATTCACCCCTCCACTTT,CASSAGAGNSPLHF
TRBJ2-7,.,.,TRBV19,TGTGCCAGTAGTAGGGGGCTACTTCAGCACTACGAGCAGTACTTC,CASSRGLLQHYEQYF